These T cell receptor beta chains were read from a single sample in a study of cytomegalovirus exposure and HLA in healthy donors. The protocol was immunoSEQ multiplex PCR, while the TCRdb copy is restricted to in-frame clones and leaves out a portion. Recorded here are tens of thousands of clones; the top ten clones represent 3% to 4.5%. The sample consisted of PBMCs. These TCRs come from a man in his forties in good health and CMV-seronegative. Both conserved end residues are part of each CDR3. Each record gives: V gene, J gene, CDR3 length, D gene, CDR3 protein, CDR3 DNA. The D gene is left open where the match is weak.

>TRBV19|TRBJ2-6|16|.
CASSIIQTSGANVLTF
TGTGCCAGTAGTATAATTCAGACATCTGGGGCCAACGTCCTGACTTTC
>TRBV28|TRBJ1-2|12|.
CASTWGGYGYTF
TGTGCCAGCACTTGGGGGGGCTATGGCTACACCTTC
>TRBV28|TRBJ2-3|11|.
CASSLADTQYF
TGTGCCAGCAGCCTCGCAGATACGCAGTATTTT
>TRBV6-5|TRBJ2-1|16|TRBD2
CASSYSASGPYNEQFF
TGTGCCAGCAGTTACTCGGCTAGCGGCCCCTACAATGAGCAGTTCTTC
>TRBV9|TRBJ2-1|15|TRBD2
CASSVSGRALNEQFF
TGTGCCAGCAGCGTTAGCGGGAGGGCCCTCAATGAGCAGTTCTTC
>TRBV18|TRBJ2-7|16|TRBD1
CASSPGTGYYSYEQYF
TGTGCCAGCTCACCAGGGACAGGGTACTACTCCTACGAGCAGTACTTC
>TRBV11-2|TRBJ2-2|16|TRBD1
CASSSLTGENTGELFF
TGTGCCAGCAGCTCACTAACAGGGGAGAACACCGGGGAGCTGTTTTTT
>TRBV6-5|TRBJ1-2|14|.
CASSYSQGFDGYTF
TGTGCCAGCAGTTACTCCCAGGGGTTCGATGGCTACACCTTC
>TRBV5-5|TRBJ1-2|14|TRBD1
CASSLVGGQGGYTF
TGTGCCAGCAGCTTGGTAGGGGGCCAGGGCGGCTACACCTTC
>TRBV28|TRBJ1-1|13|.
CASSLTGHTEAFF
TGTGCCAGCAGTTTAACAGGCCACACTGAAGCTTTCTTT
>TRBV4-3|TRBJ2-1|15|.
CASSQGYSGYNEQFF
TGCGCCAGCAGCCAAGGATATAGCGGCTACAATGAGCAGTTCTTC
>TRBV18|TRBJ1-1|12|TRBD1
CASSRQGTEAFF
TGTGCCAGCTCACGACAGGGCACTGAAGCTTTCTTT
>TRBV30|TRBJ2-6|15|TRBD1
CAGSAGGNLANVLTF
TGTGCCGGGAGTGCAGGGGGAAACCTGGCCAACGTCCTGACTTTC
>TRBV5-4|TRBJ1-3|15|TRBD1
CASSYQDRAGNTIYF
TGTGCCAGCAGCTATCAAGACAGGGCAGGAAACACCATATATTTT
>TRBV4-1|TRBJ2-5|15|.
CASSRGGANQETQYF
TGCGCCAGCAGCCGGGGCGGAGCCAACCAAGAGACCCAGTACTTC
>TRBV6-1|TRBJ2-7|13|.
CASWGQGGYEQYF
TGTGCCAGCTGGGGGCAGGGTGGTTACGAGCAGTACTTC
>TRBV5-1|TRBJ2-7|15|TRBD1
CASSSSEQGSYEQYF
TGCGCCAGCAGCTCTTCGGAACAGGGGTCGTACGAGCAGTACTTC
>TRBV29-1|TRBJ2-2|16|TRBD2
CSVAGLAGAATGELFF
TGCAGCGTTGCTGGGCTAGCGGGAGCGGCGACCGGGGAGCTGTTTTTT
>TRBV30|TRBJ2-5|14|TRBD2
CAWSGLAGGETQYF
TGTGCCTGGAGTGGGCTAGCGGGCGGAGAGACCCAGTACTTC
>TRBV28|TRBJ2-3|13|.
CASSLGQSDTQYF
TGTGCCAGCAGTTTAGGTCAGTCAGATACGCAGTATTTT
>TRBV5-3|TRBJ2-1|16|.
CARSLAESKSYNEQFF
TGTGCCAGAAGCTTGGCCGAGTCGAAGTCCTACAATGAGCAGTTCTTC
>TRBV9|TRBJ2-2|17|TRBD2
CASSARPGRGDTGELFF
TGTGCCAGCAGCGCCAGACCGGGGAGGGGCGACACCGGGGAGCTGTTTTTT